A single sample is the source of the 10 T cell receptor beta chains below, sequenced in a study of regulatory T cells in long-lasting Graves disease (dated by TCRdb to the early 2020s). The library came from multiplex PCR. Sequenced on an Illumina HiSeq 4000. CDR3 regions were amplified by Arm-PCR with iRepertoire HTBI primers to construct TCR beta libraries. TCRdb handled the public reads itself, with Q25 trimming in fastp and clone calling in MiXCR, and kept productive beta chains. A single entry per CDR3 protein holds the most common genes and DNA from its merged rows. For this sample there are more than 300,000 distinct CDR3 sequences; roughly 16% appear just once. Of the sample, 20% to 25% is held by the ten largest clones. According to the study, the label for this sample's time point signals: newly diagnosed GD, antithyroid drugs for less than 3 months. For both TCR sequencing and RNA sequencing, RNA was extracted from PBMCs using TRIzol.

The same data also contributed to another study, on T cells in Graves' hyperthyroidism and ophthalmopathy.

The sequenced sample was peripheral blood mononuclear cells (PBMCs), obtained at new diagnosis, from a patient treated with antithyroid drugs. The receptors here all came from a woman between 18 and 30 years old with Graves disease. Donor details come from another sample of the same person, matched by shared clones.

This clonotype has a handful of counts. The chain carries TRBV28 and TRBJ2-7, with unresolved D. The V gene's germline CDR1 is MDHEN and CDR2 SYDVKM. V dropped 3 bases and J dropped 2 bases, with 14 bases sitting between them. The CDR3 sequence is 15 residues long. CDR3 sequence reads: CASSLSIQATYEQYF. The CDR3 coding sequence is TGTGCCAGCAGTTTGAGTATCCAGGCTACCTACGAGCAGTACTTC. The whole variable domain, filled in from reference TRBV28 and TRBJ2-7, reads DVKVTQSSRYLVKRTGEKVFLECVQDMDHENMFWYRQDPGLGLRLIYFSYDVKMKEKGDIPEGYSVSREKKERFSLILESASTNQTSMYLCASSLSIQATYEQYFGPGTRLTVT.

The rearrangement uses TRBV20-1 and TRBJ1-3; perhaps TRBD1 as D (5 bases). Trimming removed 2 bases at V and 0 bases at J, with 5 bases between. Germline CDR1 is DFQATT and CDR2 is SNEGSKA (reference sequence). This CDR3 spans 13 amino acids. The CDR3 sequence is CSARQGSGNTIYF. CDR3 nucleotides: TGCAGTGCTAGACAGGGCTCTGGAAACACCATATATTTT.

This clonotype was seen only a few times. The genes are TRBV2 and TRBJ2-1, with D unresolved. The CDR3 runs to 11 residues. Trimming pared 4 bases from V and 8 bases from J, leaving 6 bases between. From germline, CDR1 is SNHLY and CDR2 FYNNEI. The CDR3 here is CASSVGYEQFF. The CDR3 DNA reads as TGTGCCAGCAGTGTTGGATATGAGCAGTTCTTC.

The sample holds many counts of this clonotype. The J gene is TRBJ1-2, the V gene TRBV3-1; D is ambiguous. Trimming shortened V by 0 bases and J by 2 bases, and 16 bases separated the two germline ends. The CDR3 is 17 amino acids. Germline values: CDR1 LGHDT, CDR2 YNNKEL (reference sequence). The CDR3 region is CASSQDPPVGRNYGYTF. DNA of the CDR3: TGTGCCAGCAGCCAAGACCCCCCCGTGGGCCGGAACTATGGCTACACCTTC.

This clonotype was seen many times. This chain joins TRBV12-3 or TRBV12-4 and TRBJ2-1, with 11 bases lining up with TRBD2. V gave up 6 bases and J gave up 5 bases; unmatched junction bases: 6. The CDR3 sequence is 15 residues long. CDR3 bases: TGTGCCAGCAGACGGGGACTAGCGGCCAACAATGAGCAGTTCTTC. It translates to CASRRGLAANNEQFF.

This clonotype was seen many times. The chain joins TRBV6-1 to TRBJ2-7; D possibly corresponds to TRBD2 (6 bases). V gave up 1 base and J gave up 0 bases, with 13 bases separating them. Per germline, CDR1 MNHNS and CDR2 SASEGT. The CDR3 runs to 16 residues. The CDR3 spells CASSEGPGVSSYEQYF. CDR3 coding DNA: TGTGCCAGCAGTGAAGGCCCGGGGGTCTCCTCCTACGAGCAGTACTTC.

The gene calls are TRBV5-6 and TRBJ1-1; the D gene is possibly TRBD1 (5 bases). V gave up 2 bases and J gave up 0 bases, with 8 bases separating them. Germline V gene lookup returns CDR1 SGHDT and CDR2 YYEEEE. The CDR3 is 14 amino acids. CDR3 in amino acids: CASSFRGMNTEAFF. The CDR3 DNA follows: TGTGCCAGCAGCTTTCGGGGCATGAACACTGAAGCTTTCTTT.

The chain carries TRBV5-4 and TRBJ2-7; possibly TRBD2 for D (5 bases). Germline V gene lookup returns CDR1 SGHNT and CDR2 YYREEE (reference sequence). This CDR3 is 15 amino acids long. The germline V and J ends were trimmed by 0 bases and 2 bases, with 12 bases remaining between them. For the CDR3, the DNA is TGTGCCAGCAGCTTGGTTAGTAGCGCACCCTACGAGCAGTACTTC. Translation gives CASSLVSSAPYEQYF.

This clonotype was counted many times. The gene calls are TRBV6-1 and TRBJ1-5; D perhaps matches TRBD1 (6 bases). Per germline, CDR1 MNHNS and CDR2 SASEGT. The V gene lost 2 bases and the J gene lost 5 bases, with 10 bases spanning the gap. CDR3 length: 14 residues. CDR3 amino acids: CASSERAGDQPQHF. DNA for the CDR3: TGTGCCAGCAGTGAAAGGGCAGGGGATCAGCCCCAGCATTTT.

This clonotype was seen at least ten times. This chain links TRBV28 with TRBJ2-1, with D perhaps being TRBD1 or TRBD2 (5 bases each). Germline V gene data show CDR1 as MDHEN and CDR2 as SYDVKM. Trimming stripped 7 bases from V and 1 base from J, with 14 bases between. The CDR3 is made up of 15 amino acids. CDR3 sequence: CASNTGRGSYNEQFF. The CDR3 nucleotides read TGTGCCAGCAACACGGGAAGGGGTTCCTACAATGAGCAGTTCTTC.